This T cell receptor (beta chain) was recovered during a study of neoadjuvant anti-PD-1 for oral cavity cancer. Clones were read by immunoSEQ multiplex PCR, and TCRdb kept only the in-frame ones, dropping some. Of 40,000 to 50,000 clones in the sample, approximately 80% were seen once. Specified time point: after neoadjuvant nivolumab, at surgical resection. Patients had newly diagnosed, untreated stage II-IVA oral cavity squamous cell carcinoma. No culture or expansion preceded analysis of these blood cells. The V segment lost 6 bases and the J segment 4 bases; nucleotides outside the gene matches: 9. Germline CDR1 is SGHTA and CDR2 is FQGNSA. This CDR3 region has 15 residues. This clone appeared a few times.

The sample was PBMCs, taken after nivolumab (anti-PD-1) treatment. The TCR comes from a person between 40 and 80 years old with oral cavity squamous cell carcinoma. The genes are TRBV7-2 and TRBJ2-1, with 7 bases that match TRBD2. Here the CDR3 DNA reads TGTGCCAGCAGGTATGGACTAGGGTTTTACAATGAGCAGTTCTTC. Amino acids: CASRYGLGFYNEQFF.